A selection of T cell receptor beta chains follows, all from one sample in a study of T cells in Graves' hyperthyroidism and ophthalmopathy. Each CDR3 protein is one row after TCRdb ran MiXCR on the multiplex PCR reads. The data show about 560,000 distinct CDR3 sequences, around 15% seen once. Sequencing used blood. These TCRs come from a woman between 18 and 30 years old with Graves' hyperthyroidism. Both conserved end residues are part of each CDR3. Each record gives: D gene, clone size, V gene, J gene, CDR3 DNA, CDR3 protein. The D gene is left open where the match is weak. A clone size is listed for some rows: how often the clone was seen (once, few, many), or a class if it is expanded.

D gene: -; clone size: few; V gene: TRBV10-1; J gene: TRBJ2-5; CDR3 DNA: TGCGCCAGCAGTGTTGGGGGCGCTGGGACCCAGTACTTC; CDR3 protein: CASSVGGAGTQYF
D gene: TRBD1; clone size: many; V gene: TRBV20-1; J gene: TRBJ1-2; CDR3 DNA: TGCAGTGCTAGCCGGACAGGGGGGTATGGCTACACCTTC; CDR3 protein: CSASRTGGYGYTF
D gene: TRBD1; clone size: many; V gene: TRBV20-1; J gene: TRBJ2-7; CDR3 DNA: TGCAGTGCTAGAGGGGACAGGGGGCTTCCCTACGAGCAGTACTTC; CDR3 protein: CSARGDRGLPYEQYF
D gene: -; clone size: few; V gene: TRBV27; J gene: TRBJ1-5; CDR3 DNA: TGTGCCAGCAGTCCGAATTCGGGGCTGCGCCAGCCCCAGCATTTT; CDR3 protein: CASSPNSGLRQPQHF
D gene: -; clone size: -; V gene: TRBV5-4; J gene: TRBJ2-4; CDR3 DNA: TGTGCCAGCAGCCCGGCCCTAGCCAAAAACATTCAGTACTTC; CDR3 protein: CASSPALAKNIQYF
D gene: -; clone size: once; V gene: TRBV28; J gene: TRBJ1-2; CDR3 DNA: TGTGCCAGCAGCCCCGGCTGGGCGGGAGGCTACACCTTC; CDR3 protein: CASSPGWAGGYTF
D gene: -; clone size: few; V gene: TRBV11-3; J gene: TRBJ2-1; CDR3 DNA: TGTGCCAGCAGCTTAAAACTCGGTGGGGATGAGCAGTTCTTC; CDR3 protein: CASSLKLGGDEQFF
D gene: -; clone size: few; V gene: TRBV4-3; J gene: TRBJ2-3; CDR3 DNA: TGCGCCAGCAGCCTCGGGGAGGGGGGCACAGATACGCAGTATTTT; CDR3 protein: CASSLGEGGTDTQYF
D gene: -; clone size: few; V gene: TRBV29-1; J gene: TRBJ2-7; CDR3 DNA: TGCAGCGCTAGAGCGGGACACAAAAACTCCTACGAGCAGTACTTC; CDR3 protein: CSARAGHKNSYEQYF
D gene: TRBD1; clone size: -; V gene: TRBV7-9; J gene: TRBJ2-7; CDR3 DNA: TGTGCCAGCAGCTTGGGACAGGGGGCCGGTGGGTCCTACGAGCAGTACTTC; CDR3 protein: CASSLGQGAGGSYEQYF
D gene: TRBD2; clone size: few; V gene: TRBV19; J gene: TRBJ2-1; CDR3 DNA: TGTGCCAGTAGTATAGGGGGGGAGACTAGCGGCAGAGGGGAGCAGTTCTTC; CDR3 protein: CASSIGGETSGRGEQFF
D gene: -; clone size: -; V gene: TRBV27; J gene: TRBJ2-5; CDR3 DNA: TGTGCCAGCAGTTGGCGCGGTATCGGCCAAGAGACCCAGTACTTC; CDR3 protein: CASSWRGIGQETQYF
D gene: -; clone size: many; V gene: TRBV12-3/TRBV12-4; J gene: TRBJ2-2; CDR3 DNA: TGTGCCAGCAGTCCCCCCACCTCAAGGGCATCCGGGGAGCTGTTTTTT; CDR3 protein: CASSPPTSRASGELFF
D gene: TRBD1; clone size: many; V gene: TRBV7-2; J gene: TRBJ2-7; CDR3 DNA: TGTGCCAGCAGCTTAGCGGGACAGAGCTACGAGCAGTACTTC; CDR3 protein: CASSLAGQSYEQYF
D gene: -; clone size: few; V gene: TRBV18; J gene: TRBJ1-2; CDR3 DNA: TGTGCCAGCTCACCAGACGGGGGGCGCTTCAGTGGCTACACCTTC; CDR3 protein: CASSPDGGRFSGYTF
D gene: -; clone size: many; V gene: TRBV2; J gene: TRBJ2-1; CDR3 DNA: TGTGCCAGCAGTGAAAGCCGGGGAGCGGTCTACAATGAGCAGTTCTTC; CDR3 protein: CASSESRGAVYNEQFF
D gene: -; clone size: many; V gene: TRBV6-5; J gene: TRBJ2-7; CDR3 DNA: TGTGCCAGCAGTTACGGAAGATTAAACTACGAGCAGTACTTC; CDR3 protein: CASSYGRLNYEQYF
D gene: TRBD1; clone size: -; V gene: TRBV4-1; J gene: TRBJ2-5; CDR3 DNA: TGCGCCAGCAGATCACAGGGGGTAGGGACCCAGTACTTC; CDR3 protein: CASRSQGVGTQYF
D gene: -; clone size: -; V gene: TRBV18; J gene: TRBJ2-1; CDR3 DNA: TGTGCCAGCTCACCACCGATGGGGAACAATGAGCAGTTCTTC; CDR3 protein: CASSPPMGNNEQFF
D gene: -; clone size: few; V gene: TRBV5-5; J gene: TRBJ2-5; CDR3 DNA: TGTGCCAGCATTTCGCGGGTATCGGAAGAGACCCAGTACTTC; CDR3 protein: CASISRVSEETQYF
D gene: -; clone size: many; V gene: TRBV7-9; J gene: TRBJ1-1; CDR3 DNA: TGTGCCAGCAGCTATACAGGACGGGCAAACACTGAAGCTTTCTTT; CDR3 protein: CASSYTGRANTEAFF
D gene: -; clone size: many; V gene: TRBV7-9; J gene: TRBJ2-7; CDR3 DNA: TGTGCCAGCAGCGAGGGTTGGGACGAGCAGTACTTC; CDR3 protein: CASSEGWDEQYF
D gene: TRBD1; clone size: many; V gene: TRBV6-4; J gene: TRBJ2-3; CDR3 DNA: TGTGCCAGCAGCCCGGGACAGGGCCAGTGGGATACGCAGTATTTT; CDR3 protein: CASSPGQGQWDTQYF
D gene: -; clone size: few; V gene: TRBV6-1; J gene: TRBJ1-2; CDR3 DNA: TGTGCCAGCAGTTACGGCGCTTATGGCTACACCTTC; CDR3 protein: CASSYGAYGYTF
D gene: -; clone size: many; V gene: TRBV27; J gene: TRBJ1-1; CDR3 DNA: TGTGCCAGCAGTTACTCTCTGAACACTGAAGCTTTCTTT; CDR3 protein: CASSYSLNTEAFF
D gene: -; clone size: few; V gene: TRBV29-1; J gene: TRBJ1-1; CDR3 DNA: TGCAGCGCTGGACTGGGGGCGAAGAACACTGAAGCTTTCTTT; CDR3 protein: CSAGLGAKNTEAFF